This record concerns one T cell receptor (beta chain) sequence. The germline V gene encodes CDR1 SGHAT and CDR2 FQNNGV. The CDR3 is 15 amino acids. Deletions cut 7 bases from V and 1 base from J, with 13 bases between. This sample stems from a study of T cell changes during pregnancy in multiple sclerosis. TCRdb's table, derived via immunoSEQ multiplex PCR, lists solely in-frame clones and lacks some. The table includes 50,000 or so clones, around 94% detected once. V is TRBV11-2 and J is TRBJ1-4, with TRBD1 as a possible D gene (5 bases). The material was CD4+ T cells from peripheral blood mononuclear cells, obtained in the third trimester of pregnancy. The source is a female donor with multiple sclerosis, enrolled in a pregnancy study. In nucleotides, the CDR3 is TGTGCCAGCACCCTCCAGGGATTAACTAATGAAAAACTGTTTTTT. Translation: CASTLQGLTNEKLFF.